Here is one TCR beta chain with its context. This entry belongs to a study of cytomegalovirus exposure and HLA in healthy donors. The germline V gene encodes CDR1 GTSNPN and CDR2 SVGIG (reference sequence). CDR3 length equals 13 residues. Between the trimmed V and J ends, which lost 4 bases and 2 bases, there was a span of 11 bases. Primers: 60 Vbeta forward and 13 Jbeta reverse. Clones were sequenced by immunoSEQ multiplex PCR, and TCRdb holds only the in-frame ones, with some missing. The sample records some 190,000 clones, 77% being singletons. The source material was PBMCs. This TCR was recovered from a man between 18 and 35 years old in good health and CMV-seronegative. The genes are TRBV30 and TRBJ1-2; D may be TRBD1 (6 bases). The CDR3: CAWKGQGNYGYTF. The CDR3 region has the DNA TGTGCCTGGAAGGGGCAGGGGAACTATGGCTACACCTTC. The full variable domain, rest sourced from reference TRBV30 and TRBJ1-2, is SQTIHQWPATLVQPVGSPLSLECTVEGTSNPNLYWYRQAAGRGLQLLFYSVGIGQISSEVPQNLSASRPQDRQFILSSKKLLLSDSGFYLCAWKGQGNYGYTFGSGTRLTVV.